This T cell receptor beta chain emerged from a study of glioma-infiltrating T cells after dendritic cell vaccination (dated by TCRdb to 2016 to 2018). At the level of the whole study: A cohort of 15 or so glioblastoma patients from Phase I and II dendritic cell vaccination trials was included, of whom 9 were newly diagnosed and 6 had recurrent disease. Patients received three intradermal dendritic cell vaccine injections at biweekly intervals in the arm below the axilla. Between the early 2000s and the early 2010s, patients were given autologous tumor lysate-pulsed dendritic cell vaccination. In glioblastoma patients vaccinated with dendritic cells, deep sequencing of TCR beta CDR3 regions served to measure tumor-infiltrating lymphocyte content and to compare repertoires between tumor and blood. Survival after dendritic cell vaccination was correlated with TCR sequencing metrics, such as TIL content and the overlap between tumor and blood repertoires. The vaccine was prepared from monocyte-derived dendritic cells that were cultured for approximately seven days with IL-4 and GM-CSF and then pulsed overnight with autologous tumor lysate.

Findings and caveats that apply to the study as a whole: Longer time to progression and overall survival after dendritic cell vaccination were predicted by higher estimated pretreatment TIL content. The TCR overlap response model with three groups was called speculative and said to need prospective validation. The cohort was small and heterogeneous, only a few patients had full blood and tumor sets, and even fewer had initial-recurrent tumor pairs. No direct relationship between TCR clonality and survival was found, suggesting that a diverse polyclonal response may matter.

The CDR3 measures 13 amino acids from cysteine to phenylalanine. Just CDR3 DNA is preserved here, 39 bases in frame from base 1. CDR1 SEHNR and CDR2 FQNEAQ are derived from the germline V gene (reference sequence). A distance of 9 bases separates the germline ends of V and J, which lose 2 bases and 5 bases respectively. Per the publication, the time point label means: after dendritic cell vaccination, including at tumor progression/relapse. Patients were selected on the basis of adequate residual fresh-frozen tumor tissue and more than two years of available survival data. None of the glioblastoma patients carried an isocitrate dehydrogenase mutation, although molecular status otherwise varied. PBMC were collected before vaccination, two weeks after the third vaccination, and at tumor progression if tumor progression occurred. The Qiagen DNeasy Blood extraction Kit was used for extraction of genomic DNA.

Of note for this clone: This clone's antigen is unknown. The sample holds no much larger clone one base away, and base qualities are not on file.

Using the immunoSEQ assay, TCRB CDR3 regions were amplified from approximately 2 micrograms of genomic DNA, or from all available DNA when less than that was on hand. The multiplex PCR employed 60 forward primers targeting TCR V beta segments and 13 reverse primers targeting J beta segments. To estimate the number of reads per starting template, synthetic control templates were added to each sample at limiting dilution. The Illumina HiSeq System generated 87 bp sequencing reads. The study's processing was this. PCR and sequencing errors were removed by a nearest neighbor algorithm that merged closely related sequences. TCR overlap was measured as the percentage of unique tumor TCR beta sequences that were also present in the peripheral blood of the same patient. What TCRdb holds here is the immuneACCESS table cut down to in-frame rearrangements. Part of the clones is not present; checked against another copy, under half of the missing clones reflect an unresolved V gene, and the others are unexplained. That table supplies the V and J calls and clone size; D and trimming were determined from the DNA. Recorded for this sample are tens of thousands of clones; more than 75% of them occurred a single time. Just under 9% of the sample goes to the ten largest clones.

This specimen was blood, taken after dendritic cell vaccination. The sequence joins TRBV7-9 to TRBJ2-5; TRBD2 is possibly the D segment (5 matching bases). The clonotype originates from a human donor with glioblastoma. The CDR3 protein is CASSLRGGETQYF. The DNA is as follows: TGTGCCAGCAGCTTACGGGGTGGGGAGACCCAGTACTTC. The CDR3, completed at both ends by the reference TRBV7-9 and TRBJ2-5 genes, gives the full variable domain DTGVSQNPRHKITKRGQNVTFRCDPISEHNRLYWYRQTLGQGPEFLTYFQNEAQLEKSRLLSDRFSAERPKGSFSTLEIQRTEQGDSAMYLCASSLRGGETQYFGPGTRLLVL.